The rows below give T cell receptor beta chains drawn from one sample of a study of T cells in tumors after PD-1 blockade. The repertoire was sequenced with immunoSEQ multiplex PCR; TCRdb's copy has only in-frame clones and lacks some. Of roughly 19,000 clones in the sample, approximately 81% are singletons; the top ten hold roughly 27%. The material was PBMCs, obtained after anti-PD-1 therapy. Receptors originate from a human donor with advanced basal cell or squamous cell carcinoma (not recorded which). Both conserved end residues are part of each CDR3. A D gene is named only where the DNA matches it firmly. Expanded clones are given a class, and other clones once, few, many or no size at all.

j_gene | abundance | d_gene | v_gene | len | CDR3aa | CDR3nt
TRBJ2-3 | . | TRBD2 | TRBV7-2 | 18 | CASSQTTLAGGPSDTQYF | TGTGCCAGCAGCCAAACAACCCTAGCGGGAGGGCCGTCGGATACGCAGTATTTT
TRBJ1-2 | . | TRBD1 | TRBV19 | 14 | CASSVQGAVYGYTF | TGTGCCAGTAGCGTACAGGGGGCGGTCTATGGCTACACCTTC
TRBJ2-7 | . | TRBD1 | TRBV12-3/TRBV12-4 | 13 | CASSFGQADEQYF | TGTGCCAGCAGTTTTGGACAGGCGGACGAGCAGTACTTC
TRBJ2-6 | large | . | TRBV2 | 16 | CASSEWGATGANVLTF | TGTGCCAGCAGTGAATGGGGGGCAACTGGGGCCAACGTCCTGACTTTC
TRBJ2-4 | once | TRBD1 | TRBV3-1/TRBV3-2 | 15 | CASSQYTGEVNIQYF | TGTGCCAGCAGCCAATATACAGGGGAAGTAAACATTCAGTACTTC
TRBJ2-7 | . | . | TRBV19 | 17 | CASTIRGGDGVSYEQYF | TGTGCCAGTACCATAAGGGGGGGAGACGGGGTGTCCTACGAGCAGTACTTC
TRBJ1-5 | . | . | TRBV28 | 12 | CASNMSPQPQHF | TGTGCCAGCAATATGTCCCCCCAGCCCCAGCATTTT
TRBJ2-5 | . | . | TRBV29-1 | 12 | CSVRTDQETQYF | TGCAGCGTTAGAACAGACCAAGAGACCCAGTACTTC
TRBJ2-1 | . | . | TRBV11-3 | 17 | CASSRMGSGVGWNEQFF | TGTGCCAGCAGCCGGATGGGTTCGGGAGTGGGTTGGAATGAGCAGTTCTTC
TRBJ2-3 | . | TRBD2 | TRBV19 | 16 | CASSIRVAGEGDTQYF | TGTGCCAGTAGTATAAGGGTAGCGGGAGAGGGTGATACGCAGTATTTT
TRBJ2-7 | . | TRBD2 | TRBV2 | 13 | CASSLSGAYEQYF | TGTGCCAGCAGTCTTAGCGGGGCCTACGAGCAGTACTTC
TRBJ2-2 | once | . | TRBV7-8 | 15 | CASSSQPGATGELFF | TGTGCCAGCAGCTCTCAGCCCGGCGCCACCGGGGAGCTGTTTTTT
TRBJ2-3 | . | . | TRBV27 | 12 | CASSPRPDTQYF | TGTGCCAGCAGTCCGCGACCAGATACGCAGTATTTT
TRBJ1-6 | . | . | TRBV7-9 | 15 | CASSLVVGSNSPLHF | TGTGCCAGCAGCTTAGTCGTGGGGAGTAATTCACCCCTCCACTTT
TRBJ2-1 | . | . | TRBV10-2 | 16 | CASSTEWGASYNEQFF | TGCGCCAGCAGCACGGAGTGGGGGGCCTCCTACAATGAGCAGTTCTTC
TRBJ1-2 | . | . | TRBV6-6 | 15 | CASSYSRLVNYGYTF | TGTGCCAGCAGTTACTCTCGGCTGGTAAACTATGGCTACACCTTC
TRBJ1-1 | . | TRBD1 | TRBV7-9 | 17 | CASTPRVGGTSNTEAFF | TGTGCCAGCACCCCCCGGGTAGGGGGCACTTCTAACACTGAAGCTTTCTTT
TRBJ2-7 | once | TRBD1 | TRBV6-5 | 13 | CASGNRGWSFWYF | TGTGCCAGCGGGAACAGGGGTTGGTCTTTCTGGTACTTC
TRBJ1-4 | . | TRBD1 | TRBV28 | 17 | CASSYFPGTGSNEKLFF | TGTGCCAGCAGTTACTTTCCCGGGACAGGGTCTAATGAAAAACTGTTTTTT
TRBJ2-4 | . | . | TRBV6-5 | 15 | CASRPDLTPKNIQYF | TGTGCCAGCAGGCCTGACTTAACCCCCAAAAACATTCAGTACTTC
TRBJ2-1 | few | . | TRBV2 | 15 | CASSLAGTVAGEQFF | TGTGCCAGCAGCTTGGCGGGAACGGTTGCGGGTGAGCAGTTCTTC
TRBJ2-7 | . | . | TRBV10-1 | 15 | CASSESTRHPYEQYF | TGCGCCAGCAGTGAGTCTACCAGACACCCCTACGAGCAGTACTTC
TRBJ2-7 | . | . | TRBV7-8 | 11 | CASSASYEQYF | TGTGCCAGCAGCGCATCCTACGAGCAGTACTTC
TRBJ2-3 | . | TRBD2 | TRBV4-2 | 16 | CASSQETSGSTDTQYF | TGTGCCAGCAGCCAAGAGACTAGCGGGAGCACAGATACGCAGTATTTT
TRBJ1-6 | . | . | TRBV5-4 | 13 | CASSAGINSPLHF | TGTGCCAGCAGTGCAGGGATTAATTCACCCCTCCACTTT
TRBJ1-1 | . | TRBD1 | TRBV9 | 16 | CASSPRGQGSNTEAFF | TGTGCCAGCAGCCCGAGAGGACAGGGATCGAACACTGAAGCTTTCTTT
TRBJ2-1 | few | . | TRBV13 | 15 | CASSSEDRGRDEQFF | TGTGCCAGCAGCTCCGAGGATAGGGGCCGGGATGAGCAGTTCTTC
TRBJ1-1 | . | . | TRBV11-1 | 13 | CASSLDGATEAFF | TGTGCCAGCAGCTTAGACGGGGCCACTGAAGCTTTCTTT
TRBJ2-7 | . | . | TRBV12-5 | 18 | CASGSIPQFWHFSYEQYF | TGTGCTAGTGGTTCAATCCCCCAGTTTTGGCACTTCTCCTACGAGCAGTACTTC
TRBJ2-2 | . | . | TRBV7-9 | 14 | CASPPRQNTGELFF | TGTGCCAGCCCCCCACGGCAGAACACCGGGGAGCTGTTTTTT
TRBJ2-1 | once | . | TRBV6-5 | 15 | CASRSEDYSYNEQFF | TGTGCCAGCAGGAGCGAGGATTACTCCTACAATGAGCAGTTCTTC
TRBJ2-3 | . | TRBD2 | TRBV7-2 | 17 | CASSLGVLAKTTDTQYF | TGTGCCAGCAGCTTAGGAGTACTAGCGAAAACCACAGATACGCAGTATTTT
TRBJ1-1 | . | . | TRBV28 | 12 | CATETGNTEAFF | TGTGCCACCGAGACAGGAAACACTGAAGCTTTCTTT
TRBJ2-3 | few | . | TRBV18 | 12 | CASSPESDTQYF | TGTGCCAGCTCACCAGAATCAGATACGCAGTATTTT
TRBJ2-5 | once | TRBD1 | TRBV6-2/TRBV6-3 | 18 | CASSTDRASTDLPRTQYF | TGTGCCAGCAGTACTGACAGGGCCAGTACGGATCTCCCCAGGACCCAGTACTTC
TRBJ1-6 | . | . | TRBV27 | 16 | CASTSDSRTPNSPLHF | TGTGCCAGCACTTCGGACAGTCGAACCCCCAATTCACCCCTCCACTTT
TRBJ2-2 | . | TRBD1 | TRBV7-3 | 14 | CASRWDSNTGELFF | TGTGCCAGCAGATGGGACAGTAACACCGGGGAGCTGTTTTTT
TRBJ2-3 | . | TRBD2 | TRBV5-4 | 13 | CASTGGGTDTQYF | TGTGCCAGCACGGGGGGGGGCACAGATACGCAGTATTTT
TRBJ1-4 | . | . | TRBV28 | 15 | CASSLQPDWNEKLFF | TGTGCCAGCAGTTTACAGCCCGACTGGAATGAAAAACTGTTTTTT
TRBJ2-5 | . | . | TRBV6-5 | 11 | CASKKVETQYF | TGTGCCAGCAAAAAAGTGGAGACCCAGTACTTC
TRBJ1-2 | . | . | TRBV5-1 | 16 | CASSLGGLVKTYGYTF | TGCGCCAGCAGCTTGGGGGGGCTCGTTAAGACCTATGGCTACACCTTC
TRBJ1-1 | few | . | TRBV23-1 | 12 | CASSQSGLRAFF | TGCGCCAGCAGTCAATCGGGACTGCGAGCTTTCTTT
TRBJ1-2 | . | TRBD1 | TRBV13 | 13 | CASSSGGNYGYTF | TGTGCCAGCAGCTCAGGGGGGAACTATGGCTACACCTTC
TRBJ1-5 | . | TRBD1 | TRBV12-3/TRBV12-4 | 13 | CASSSQGNQPQHF | TGTGCCAGCAGTTCACAGGGGAATCAGCCCCAGCATTTT
TRBJ2-7 | . | TRBD1 | TRBV13 | 14 | CASSDRQGSYEQYF | TGTGCCAGCAGCGACCGACAGGGGTCATACGAGCAGTACTTC